Listed below are T cell receptor beta chains from one sample, sequenced in a study of blood T cell repertoires in COVID-19. Using immunoSEQ multiplex PCR, the repertoire was profiled, and TCRdb retains in-frame clones only, with some absent. The sample carries hundreds of thousands of clones, roughly 90% recorded once. The sequencing sample was made of peripheral blood. Receptor source: a woman between 50 and 59 years old with active or convalescent COVID-19. The CDR3 runs from the conserved cysteine through the conserved F or W. Each record gives: D gene, J gene, clone size, V gene, CDR3 DNA, CDR3 protein. A D gene is named only where the DNA matches it firmly. Clone size is not always given. Where it is, it says once, few, many or a class for expanded clones.

-	TRBJ1-6	-	TRBV4-1	TGCGCCAGCAGCCAAGTATCCAGAGGTGACTCACCCCTCCACTTT	CASSQVSRGDSPLHF
TRBD1	TRBJ1-1	large	TRBV19	TGTGCCAGTAGTATAATGTCAGGGGGCTTTGGTGGCACTGAAGCTTTCTTT	CASSIMSGGFGGTEAFF
-	TRBJ1-1	-	TRBV3-1/TRBV3-2	TGTGCCAGCAGAGAGGGGGGGACTGAAGCTTTCTTT	CASREGGTEAFF
TRBD1	TRBJ2-1	-	TRBV15	TGTGCCACCAGTAAAGGGACAGGAGACTACAATGAGCAGTTCTTC	CATSKGTGDYNEQFF
-	TRBJ1-3	-	TRBV30	TGTGCCCTAAGAGGGTCTGGAAACACCATATATTTT	CALRGSGNTIYF
-	TRBJ2-7	once	TRBV18	TGTGCCAGCTCACCCCTAGCGAGAGACTACGAGCAGTACTTC	CASSPLARDYEQYF
-	TRBJ1-1	few	TRBV6-2/TRBV6-3	TGTGCCAGCAGTTCAGGTCCGAACTTGAACACTGAAGCTTTCTTT	CASSSGPNLNTEAFF
-	TRBJ1-1	-	TRBV9	TGTGCCAGCAGCGTAGTCCCCGACAGAAACACTGAAGCTTTCTTT	CASSVVPDRNTEAFF
-	TRBJ1-5	-	TRBV21-1	TGTGCCAGCAGCAAAGGAAAGTCTGGGCGTAGCAATCAGCCCCAGCATTTT	CASSKGKSGRSNQPQHF
-	TRBJ1-3	-	TRBV5-1	TGCGCCAGCAGTGACAGAAACTCTGGAAACACCATATATTTT	CASSDRNSGNTIYF
TRBD1	TRBJ2-1	-	TRBV6-2/TRBV6-3	TGTGCCAGCAGTTACCCCCCAGGGGGCGTAAGGAATGAGCAGTTCTTC	CASSYPPGGVRNEQFF
-	TRBJ2-4	once	TRBV2	TGTGCCAGCAGTGAAATCCCGGGTGGAAACATTCAGTACTTC	CASSEIPGGNIQYF
-	TRBJ2-2	-	TRBV5-6	TGTGCCAGCAGCTTAGCCCTAGGGGTTGATGGCACCGGGGAGCTGTTTTTT	CASSLALGVDGTGELFF
-	TRBJ2-7	-	TRBV24-1	TGTGCCAAACGTCAGAATCGACAGATGGAGCCCCACGAGCAGTACTTC	CAKRQNRQMEPHEQYF
-	TRBJ1-5	once	TRBV12-5	TGTGCTAGTGCTTTGCCCTTACGGGGGGATACGCCCCAGCATTTT	CASALPLRGDTPQHF
-	TRBJ1-2	-	TRBV4-2	TGTGCCAGCAGCCAAGATAGGACCAGGGGACATGGCTACACCTTC	CASSQDRTRGHGYTF
-	TRBJ2-4	-	TRBV7-9	TGTGCCAGCAGCTTAGCAGGGAGAGGCGCACCCAAAAACATTCAGTACTTC	CASSLAGRGAPKNIQYF
-	TRBJ1-1	-	TRBV9	TGTGCCAGCAGTACAGAAGGGGGGAACACTGAAGCTTTCTTT	CASSTEGGNTEAFF
TRBD1	TRBJ2-7	-	TRBV24-1	TGTGCCACCAGTGTCCCTCCCACCGGGACAGGGCGAGAGCAGTACTTC	CATSVPPTGTGREQYF
TRBD1	TRBJ2-1	-	TRBV27	TGTGCCAGCAGTTTAAGTCAGGGGGTAATCTACAATGAGCAGTTCTTC	CASSLSQGVIYNEQFF
TRBD2	TRBJ2-1	-	TRBV5-5	TGTGCCAGCAGCTTGTCGGGGGGAAGAAATGAGCAGTTCTTC	CASSLSGGRNEQFF
-	TRBJ1-1	once	TRBV28	TGTGCCAGCAGTGGGGACGGAGGGTACACTGAAGCTTTCTTT	CASSGDGGYTEAFF